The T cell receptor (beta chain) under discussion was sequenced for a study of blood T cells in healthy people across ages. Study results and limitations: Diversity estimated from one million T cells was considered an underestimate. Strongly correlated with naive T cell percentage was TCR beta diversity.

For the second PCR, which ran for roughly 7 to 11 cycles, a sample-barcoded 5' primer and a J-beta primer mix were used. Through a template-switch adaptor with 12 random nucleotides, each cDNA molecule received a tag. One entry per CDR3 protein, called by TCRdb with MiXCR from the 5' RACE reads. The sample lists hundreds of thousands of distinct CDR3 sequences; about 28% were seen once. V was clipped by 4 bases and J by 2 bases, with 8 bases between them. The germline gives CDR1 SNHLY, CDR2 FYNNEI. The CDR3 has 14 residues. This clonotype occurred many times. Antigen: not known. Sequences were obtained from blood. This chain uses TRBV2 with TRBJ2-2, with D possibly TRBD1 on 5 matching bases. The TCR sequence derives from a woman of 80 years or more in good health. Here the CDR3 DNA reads TGTGCCAGCAGTGGTGACAGAAACACCGGGGAGCTGTTTTTT. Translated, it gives CASSGDRNTGELFF.